Sequencing of this T cell receptor beta chain was carried out in a study of CD8+CD57+ T cells in acquired aplastic anemia. Study at large: Sorted CD4+ and CD8+ cells gave a mean 3.2 ug DNA, range about 0.19 to 27.4 ug. Study-level results: Patients and controls had in common approximately 30 CD8+ CDR3 sequences.

CDR3 and TCR beta VDJ profiling relied on genomic DNA as the template. TCRdb re-analysed the reads in MiXCR, keeping a single row per CDR3 protein. The table records more than 200,000 distinct CDR3 sequences, under 55% of them present only once. Previously, flow cytometry had revealed CD8+CD57+ cell expansion in the patients chosen for sequencing. Severe acquired aplastic anemia affected all patients. Blood was sampled before the patients had received any therapy. As regards this clonotype: Its antigen is still unknown.

The CDR3 runs to 13 residues. V shed 8 bases and J 8 bases; nucleotides not matched to a gene: 4. The germline CDR1 and CDR2 sequences are LNHDA and SQIVND (reference sequence). This chain links TRBV19 with TRBJ1-6; 9 bases are a match to TRBD1. This clonotype originated in a human donor with aplastic anemia. Sequenced: sorted CD4+, CD8+, or CD8+CD57+ T cells (not recorded which) from PBMCs. This chain's CDR3 is CASLRDRDSPLHF. The CDR3, as DNA: TGTGCCAGTTTGAGGGACAGGGATTCACCCCTCCACTTT. Based on the CDR3 plus reference TRBV19 and TRBJ1-6, the full variable domain is DGGITQSPKYLFRKEGQNVTLSCEQNLNHDAMYWYRQDPGQGLRLIYYSQIVNDFQKGDIAEGYSVSREKKESFPLTVTSAQKNPTAFYLCASLRDRDSPLHFGNGTRLTVT.